Following are 24 T cell receptor beta chains from one sample sequenced in a study of blood T cell repertoires in COVID-19 (dated by TCRdb to the early 2020s). Libraries were built with the immunoSEQ multiplex PCR assay. TCRdb obtained this table from immuneACCESS and retained in-frame rearrangements with V and J assigned. These tables miss some clones; where compared with another copy, unresolved V genes account for less than half of the shortfall, and the remainder is unexplained. The table for this sample lists hundreds of thousands of clones; around 84% of them were counted only once. The biggest ten clones account for 15% to 20% of the sample. Sequenced: peripheral blood. These receptors were collected from a woman older than 75 with active or convalescent COVID-19.

This chain joins TRBV20-1 and TRBJ1-4; D is possibly TRBD1 (5 bases). There are 13 residues in the CDR3. CDR1 and CDR2 from the germline V gene are DFQATT and SNEGSKA (reference sequence). V was cut by 3 bases and J by 5 bases, with 10 bases left in between. The CDR3 here is CSASRGMNEKLFF. The CDR3 DNA is TGCAGTGCTAGTAGGGGCATGAATGAAAAACTGTTTTTT.

The chain couples TRBV3-1 (or the pseudogene TRBV3-2) to TRBJ1-5; 7 bases line up with TRBD1. V was clipped by 4 bases and J by 2 bases; unmatched bases: 2. Looked up from germline, CDR1 is LGHDT and CDR2 is YNNKEL (reference sequence). The CDR3 is 14 amino acids. The DNA for the CDR3 is TGTGCCAGCAGCCTCGGGACAGGCAATCAGCCCCAGCATTTT. This translates into CASSLGTGNQPQHF.

The chain combines TRBV2 with TRBJ1-6; no definite D call. Germline-derived CDR1 and CDR2 are SNHLY and FYNNEI. V lost 4 bases and J 3 bases, leaving 16 bases between the germline ends. The CDR3 sequence is 17 residues long. CDR3 protein: CASSVPVGLSYNSPLHF. The CDR3 DNA sequence: TGTGCCAGCAGTGTCCCAGTGGGCTTGAGCTATAATTCACCCCTCCACTTT.

This clone was observed a few times. This chain links TRBV19 with TRBJ1-5; D unresolved. Germline V gene sequence: CDR1 LNHDA, CDR2 SQIVND (reference sequence). This CDR3 has 16 residues. Between the trimmed V and J ends, which lost 1 base and 0 bases, there was a span of 10 bases. CDR3 in DNA: TGTGCCAGTAGTATAGCCCTCGCCGGTAGCAATCAGCCCCAGCATTTT. Translating it yields CASSIALAGSNQPQHF.

V gene TRBV10-3 combines with J gene TRBJ2-3; TRBD2 agrees at 16 bases. Germline CDR1 and CDR2: ENHRY and SYGVKD. The CDR3 loop spans 15 amino acids. With V trimmed by 9 bases and J by 7 bases, 7 bases remained unmatched. The CDR3 DNA reads TGTGCCATTAAGGGGACTAGCGGGGGGGCTAATACGCAGTATTTT. It specifies CAIKGTSGGANTQYF.

The chain recombines TRBV27 with TRBJ2-7; D is ambiguous. This CDR3 spans 15 amino acids. The germline V and J ends were trimmed by 5 bases and 2 bases, with 16 bases remaining between them. Germline assignment: CDR1 MNHEY and CDR2 SMNVEV (reference sequence). DNA of the CDR3: TGTGCCAGCAGTCCCCGCATTAGTGTAGCCTACGAGCAGTACTTC. Translated: CASSPRISVAYEQYF.

The chain uses TRBV9 and TRBJ1-2, with D maybe TRBD1 (6 bases). CDR1 is SGDLS and CDR2 is YYNGEE in the germline V gene. This CDR3 region has 14 residues. V gave up 0 bases and J gave up 8 bases, with 14 bases separating them. The CDR3 protein is CASSVARGAFGYTF. CDR3 DNA: TGTGCCAGCAGCGTAGCTCGGGGGGCGTTCGGCTACACCTTC. Full variable domain (rest looked up from reference TRBV9 and TRBJ1-2): DSGVTQTPKHLITATGQRVTLRCSPRSGDLSVYWYQQSLDQGLQFLIQYYNGEERAKGNILERFSAQQFPDLHSELNLSSLELGDSALYFCASSVARGAFGYTFGSGTRLTVV.

V is TRBV6-5 and J is TRBJ1-6, with 7 positions matching TRBD1. The CDR3 is 15 residues long. CDR1 is MNHEY, CDR2 SVGAGI, per germline. V dropped 5 bases and J dropped 9; count of bases not matched to a gene: 10. The CDR3, as DNA: TGTGCCAGCAGTCCCTCCGCGGGGACAGCTTCACCCCTCCACTTT. Translation gives CASSPSAGTASPLHF.

In its sample, this clone was seen once. The chain couples TRBV19 to TRBJ1-2; 7 bases fit TRBD1. The V gene's germline CDR1 is LNHDA and CDR2 SQIVND (reference sequence). V dropped 3 bases and J dropped 5; count of bases not matched to a gene: 9. The CDR3 covers 15 residues. The chain's CDR3 is CASSISLGTAYGYTF. The CDR3 DNA sequence: TGTGCCAGTAGTATCTCACTTGGGACAGCATATGGCTACACCTTC.

This clone was seen a handful of times. The genes are TRBV6-6 and TRBJ1-1, with D uncertain. This CDR3 is built from 12 residues. CDR1 is MNHNY, CDR2 SVGAGI, per germline (reference sequence). The V end lost 7 bases, the J end lost 6 bases, and 12 bases lay between the germline ends. CDR3 DNA sequence: TGTGCCAGCACCTCCGGGGTCTCTGAAGCTTTCTTT. It codes for CASTSGVSEAFF.

The chain links TRBV27 to TRBJ2-7, with 8 nucleotides matching TRBD2. V was clipped by 5 bases and J by 2 bases; unmatched bases: 8. The germline gives CDR1 MNHEY, CDR2 SMNVEV (reference sequence). This CDR3 has 15 residues. CDR3 nucleotide sequence: TGTGCCAGCAGTCCCACGGGGGGGGGAACCTACGAGCAGTACTTC. Amino acids: CASSPTGGGTYEQYF.

This clone was seen a single time. For the CDR3, the DNA is TGCGCCAGCAGCTCTGGAGTAGCGGGGCTGGGGGAGACCCAGTACTTC. This sequence encodes CASSSGVAGLGETQYF. The genes are TRBV5-1 and TRBJ2-5, with 8 bases aligning to TRBD2. The J segment lost 5 bases and the V segment lost 3 bases, leaving 12 bases of the junction unmatched. The CDR3 contains 16 residues. Per germline, CDR1 SGHRS and CDR2 YFSETQ.

The rearrangement links TRBV7-9 to TRBJ2-7, with D possibly TRBD2 on 7 matching bases. The CDR3 has 15 residues. CDR1 is SEHNR and CDR2 is FQNEAQ in the germline V gene (reference sequence). Trimming took 1 base from V and 5 from J, leaving 15 bases between them. The CDR3 DNA follows: TGTGCCAGCAGCTTAGTGGGGGGGCTTACGAACGAGCAGTACTTC. Residues: CASSLVGGLTNEQYF.

The rearrangement links TRBV28 to TRBJ1-2; tentative D call: TRBD1 (6 bases). This CDR3 is built from 15 residues. V gave up 5 bases and J gave up 4 bases, with 17 bases separating them. Germline V gene lookup returns CDR1 MDHEN and CDR2 SYDVKM. CDR3 in amino acids: CASSPPSRGAYGYTF. In DNA, the CDR3 is TGTGCCAGCAGTCCTCCTTCCCGGGGGGCCTATGGCTACACCTTC.

This clone was picked up a small number of times. The rearrangement links TRBV12-3 or TRBV12-4 to TRBJ2-7; 8 positions agree with TRBD1. J gave up 5 bases and V 7 bases, and 7 bases lay outside the gene matches. CDR3 size: 13 residues. The CDR3 region has the DNA TGTGCCAGCACCTACAGGGGGAGGAACGAGCAGTACTTC. Translation gives CASTYRGRNEQYF.

The chain carries TRBV7-9 and TRBJ1-4; possible D gene TRBD1, 6 bases. There are 13 residues in the CDR3. CDR1 SEHNR and CDR2 FQNEAQ come from the germline V gene (reference sequence). Trimming cost V 5 bases and J 8 bases, with 12 bases left between them. CDR3 nucleotide sequence: TGTGCCAGCAGCCGGCAGAGGGGGGAAAAACTGTTTTTT. Its protein product is CASSRQRGEKLFF.

This clone has a handful of counts. The rearrangement joins TRBV11-2 to TRBJ1-3, with D perhaps TRBD1 (5 bases). From germline, CDR1 is SGHAT and CDR2 FQNNGV. CDR3 length equals 19 residues. Trimming removed 5 bases at V and 0 bases at J, with 23 bases between. CDR3 sequence (DNA): TGTGCCAGCAGCGAGCCGTTGGGACTCACCGTTATCTCTGGAAACACCATATATTTT. Residues: CASSEPLGLTVISGNTIYF.

J is TRBJ2-1 and V is TRBV4-2; 11 bases are a match to TRBD2. This CDR3 is 16 amino acids long. The V gene end was trimmed by 4 bases and the J gene end by 6 bases; junction bases not matched to a gene: 8. The germline CDR1 and CDR2 sequences are LGHNA and YNFKEQ. The CDR3: CASSPLLAGVVNEQFF. As DNA, the CDR3 is TGTGCCAGCAGCCCACTACTAGCGGGAGTGGTCAATGAGCAGTTCTTC.

This sequence joins TRBV4-3 and TRBJ2-3; no definite D call. V lost 4 bases, J lost 5 bases, and 10 bases lay in between. Germline values: CDR1 LGHNA, CDR2 YSLEER. This CDR3 has 13 amino acids. For the CDR3, the DNA is TGCGCCAGCAGCCTATCGTCACTAGATACGCAGTATTTT. This sequence encodes CASSLSSLDTQYF.

The chain joins TRBV15 to TRBJ1-4, with D possibly TRBD1 on 6 matching bases. The length of the CDR3 is 15 residues. Germline assignment: CDR1 LNHNV and CDR2 YYDKDF (reference sequence). V lost 5 bases to trimming and J lost 2 bases, with 12 bases between them. The CDR3 protein is CATSPQGSTNEKLFF. In nucleotides, the CDR3 is TGTGCCACCAGCCCACAGGGCAGCACTAATGAAAAACTGTTTTTT.

This chain connects TRBV5-1 to TRBJ1-5; D remains ambiguous. The CDR3 contains 13 residues. The germline V gene has CDR1 SGHRS and CDR2 YFSETQ. The ends were cut back, 3 bases at V and 7 bases at J, with 11 bases in the middle. The CDR3 DNA sequence: TGCGCCAGCAGCTCACCGTCGGTCCAGCCCCAGCATTTT. Its protein is CASSSPSVQPQHF.

J is TRBJ1-1 and V is TRBV5-6, with unresolved D. Between the trimmed V and J ends, which lost 2 bases and 0 bases, there was a span of 8 bases. Germline V CDR1 and CDR2: SGHDT, YYEEEE. The CDR3 spans 14 residues. The CDR3 loop is CASSLHYLNTEAFF. The CDR3 DNA reads TGTGCCAGCAGCTTACACTACTTGAACACTGAAGCTTTCTTT.

The rearrangement uses TRBV15 and TRBJ2-7, with 9 bases matching TRBD1. The CDR3 consists of 16 residues. After removal of 1 base from V and 3 bases from J, the junction contained 7 bases not matched to a gene. The germline CDR1 and CDR2 sequences are LNHNV and YYDKDF (reference sequence). CDR3 amino acids: CATSRVGGTGHYEQYF. The CDR3 coding sequence is TGTGCCACCAGCAGAGTAGGTGGGACAGGGCACTACGAGCAGTACTTC.

The chain employs TRBV5-5 and TRBJ1-4; D uncertain. This CDR3 has 13 amino acids. V dropped 2 bases and J dropped 6 bases, with 8 bases sitting between them. CDR1 SGHKS and CDR2 YYEKEE come from the germline V gene (reference sequence). Here the CDR3 reads CASSLTDYEKLFF. The CDR3 DNA reads TGTGCCAGCAGCTTAACAGATTATGAAAAACTGTTTTTT.